This T cell receptor (beta chain) was captured in a study of CD8+ T cells in alopecia areata. Overall study: Patients remained on tofacitinib for 6 to 18 months and then went 6 months without it. Percent affected scalp area, the SALT score, rated treated patients' severity.

On this clone itself: The antigen is unknown.

Sequencing used cDNA as its template, made by extracting RNA and reverse transcribing it. Sequencing used immunoSEQ multiplex PCR; TCRdb keeps in-frame clones, though not all of them. The sample lists about 210,000 clones; 40% to 55% were seen once. V shed 5 bases and J 2 bases; nucleotides not matched to a gene: 7. Germline V gene sequence: CDR1 SGHTA, CDR2 FQGNSA. The CDR3 runs to 17 residues. The study, taken as a whole, reports: Clonality exceeded that of normal scalp in lesional scalp, most notably in alopecia totalis/universalis.

The treatment is: oral pan-JAK inhibitor, 5-10 mg twice daily. The sample was CD4+ T cells sorted from blood, taken around week 37, from a patient treated with tofacitinib. The chain uses TRBV7-2 and TRBJ2-7; 15 nucleotides agree with TRBD2. The source of this sequence is a human donor with alopecia areata. The CDR3 nucleotides read TGTGCCAGCAGCCCGCCGGGACTAGCGGGAGGCACCTACGAGCAGTACTTC. It translates to CASSPPGLAGGTYEQYF. The full variable domain, rest sourced from reference TRBV7-2 and TRBJ2-7, is GAGVSQSPSNKVTEKGKDVELRCDPISGHTALYWYRQSLGQGLEFLIYFQGNSAPDKSGLPSDRFSAERTGGSVSTLTIQRTQQEDSAVYLCASSPPGLAGGTYEQYFGPGTRLTVT.